The rows below give T cell receptor beta chains drawn from one sample of a study of OX40 agonist ivuxolimab in advanced cancers. Data came from immunoSEQ multiplex PCR; TCRdb stores just in-frame clones and leaves some out. The table has more than 50,000 clones, 70% to 85% seen once. The material sequenced was CD4+ or CD8+ T cells sorted from blood, taken in a trial of the OX40 agonist ivuxolimab. The receptors stem from an adult with an advanced solid tumor such as melanoma, head and neck, liver or kidney cancer. Each CDR3 is given with its conserved first and last residue. A D gene is named only where the DNA matches it firmly. A row's size may be missing; if present it is once, few, many or a size class.

clone_size: .
d_call: TRBD2
v_call: TRBV7-2
j_call: TRBJ2-7
cdr3_length: 17
cdr3_aa: CASSPRTSGGAPYEQYF

clone_size: .
d_call: TRBD1
v_call: TRBV28
j_call: TRBJ1-5
cdr3_length: 18
cdr3_aa: CASSLPSPGQGSNQPQHF

clone_size: .
d_call: TRBD1
v_call: TRBV6-5
j_call: TRBJ2-1
cdr3_length: 14
cdr3_aa: CASSRQGAYNEQFF

clone_size: .
d_call: TRBD2
v_call: TRBV6-5
j_call: TRBJ2-1
cdr3_length: 14
cdr3_aa: CASALAGPFGRKFF

clone_size: .
d_call: .
v_call: TRBV7-2
j_call: TRBJ1-2
cdr3_length: 14
cdr3_aa: CASSLETYNYGYTF

clone_size: .
d_call: .
v_call: TRBV11-2
j_call: TRBJ1-1
cdr3_length: 16
cdr3_aa: CASSSQGRTLNTEAFF

clone_size: .
d_call: TRBD2
v_call: TRBV5-1
j_call: TRBJ2-3
cdr3_length: 13
cdr3_aa: CASSPGGADTQYF

clone_size: once
d_call: TRBD2
v_call: TRBV11-2
j_call: TRBJ2-3
cdr3_length: 16
cdr3_aa: CASSHGLAGVVDTQYF

clone_size: .
d_call: .
v_call: TRBV28
j_call: TRBJ2-5
cdr3_length: 13
cdr3_aa: CASTTQVQETQYF

clone_size: few
d_call: TRBD1
v_call: TRBV7-9
j_call: TRBJ2-7
cdr3_length: 13
cdr3_aa: CASSMGQAYEQYF

clone_size: .
d_call: .
v_call: TRBV6-4
j_call: TRBJ2-7
cdr3_length: 15
cdr3_aa: CACTSGRRYSYEQYF

clone_size: .
d_call: .
v_call: TRBV2
j_call: TRBJ1-6
cdr3_length: 15
cdr3_aa: CASSVGDTANSPLHF

clone_size: .
d_call: TRBD1
v_call: TRBV6-5
j_call: TRBJ2-7
cdr3_length: 14
cdr3_aa: CASSSQDRDREQYF

clone_size: .
d_call: .
v_call: TRBV28
j_call: TRBJ1-2
cdr3_length: 13
cdr3_aa: CASSLQVRYGYTF

clone_size: .
d_call: .
v_call: TRBV7-9
j_call: TRBJ2-5
cdr3_length: 14
cdr3_aa: CASSLRGEWETQYF

clone_size: .
d_call: .
v_call: TRBV19
j_call: TRBJ1-2
cdr3_length: 15
cdr3_aa: CASSIDGGTSYGYTF

clone_size: .
d_call: TRBD1
v_call: TRBV28
j_call: TRBJ1-4
cdr3_length: 16
cdr3_aa: CASGRQGAPTNEKLFF

clone_size: .
d_call: .
v_call: TRBV11-2
j_call: TRBJ2-4
cdr3_length: 14
cdr3_aa: CASSLDKGFGIQYF

clone_size: .
d_call: TRBD1
v_call: TRBV2
j_call: TRBJ1-1
cdr3_length: 13
cdr3_aa: CASRRDSETEAFF

clone_size: .
d_call: TRBD1
v_call: TRBV6-1
j_call: TRBJ2-7
cdr3_length: 14
cdr3_aa: CASTQGANAYEQYF

clone_size: .
d_call: .
v_call: TRBV5-1
j_call: TRBJ1-1
cdr3_length: 16
cdr3_aa: CASSLSSGRLNTEAFF

clone_size: .
d_call: TRBD2
v_call: TRBV19
j_call: TRBJ2-3
cdr3_length: 17
cdr3_aa: CASSIDGRGGRTDTQYF

clone_size: .
d_call: .
v_call: TRBV7-2
j_call: TRBJ2-7
cdr3_length: 15
cdr3_aa: CASSLVGDATYEQYF

clone_size: .
d_call: .
v_call: TRBV5-8
j_call: TRBJ2-7
cdr3_length: 14
cdr3_aa: CASSLAGGRDEQYF

clone_size: .
d_call: TRBD2
v_call: TRBV6-1
j_call: TRBJ2-4
cdr3_length: 18
cdr3_aa: CASSEATLAGGPQGIQYF

clone_size: .
d_call: TRBD1
v_call: TRBV5-5
j_call: TRBJ2-6
cdr3_length: 19
cdr3_aa: CASSLGLDRVFPGANVLTF

clone_size: .
d_call: .
v_call: TRBV4-3
j_call: TRBJ1-3
cdr3_length: 17
cdr3_aa: CASSQVQGFSSGNTIYF

clone_size: .
d_call: .
v_call: TRBV5-8
j_call: TRBJ1-1
cdr3_length: 16
cdr3_aa: CASSLPGQTLNTEAFF

clone_size: .
d_call: .
v_call: TRBV2
j_call: TRBJ1-1
cdr3_length: 13
cdr3_aa: CATGGGGNTEAFF

clone_size: .
d_call: .
v_call: TRBV20-1
j_call: TRBJ2-5
cdr3_length: 11
cdr3_aa: CSASREETQYF

clone_size: .
d_call: .
v_call: TRBV5-1
j_call: TRBJ1-2
cdr3_length: 15
cdr3_aa: CASSIGPTSDYGYTF

clone_size: .
d_call: TRBD2
v_call: TRBV6-1
j_call: TRBJ2-1
cdr3_length: 17
cdr3_aa: CASSALSGTSWLNEQFF

clone_size: once
d_call: .
v_call: TRBV9
j_call: TRBJ1-5
cdr3_length: 15
cdr3_aa: CASSVAGVAEQPQHF

clone_size: .
d_call: .
v_call: TRBV5-1
j_call: TRBJ2-7
cdr3_length: 13
cdr3_aa: CASSLIQGHEQYF

clone_size: .
d_call: TRBD1
v_call: TRBV6-5
j_call: TRBJ1-6
cdr3_length: 15
cdr3_aa: CASSYGTGGRSPLHF

clone_size: .
d_call: .
v_call: TRBV5-4
j_call: TRBJ1-4
cdr3_length: 15
cdr3_aa: CASSVRTDRNEKLFF

clone_size: .
d_call: .
v_call: TRBV6-5
j_call: TRBJ1-6
cdr3_length: 14
cdr3_aa: CASSYSGWGSPLHF

clone_size: few
d_call: .
v_call: TRBV5-1
j_call: TRBJ2-1
cdr3_length: 15
cdr3_aa: CASARELASYNEQFF

clone_size: .
d_call: TRBD2
v_call: TRBV4-2
j_call: TRBJ2-1
cdr3_length: 17
cdr3_aa: CASSQVGLAGGNNEQFF

clone_size: once
d_call: .
v_call: TRBV21-1
j_call: TRBJ1-1
cdr3_length: 12
cdr3_aa: CASPGENTEAFF

clone_size: .
d_call: .
v_call: TRBV28
j_call: TRBJ2-7
cdr3_length: 17
cdr3_aa: CASRVRRTGIGSYEQYF

clone_size: .
d_call: .
v_call: TRBV6-6
j_call: TRBJ1-3
cdr3_length: 16
cdr3_aa: CASSPSGRSSGNTIYF

clone_size: .
d_call: .
v_call: TRBV10-3
j_call: TRBJ1-1
cdr3_length: 16
cdr3_aa: CAISDIQVKGNTEAFF